Listed here is a single T cell receptor beta chain. Its antigen is not identified. These data belong to a study of T cell responses to AZD1222 COVID-19 vaccine. General study findings and limits: Clonal diversity may have been underestimated in mostly white British donors. Elevations in Spike-specific TCR breadth and depth followed administration of two AZD1222 doses. Dominant at 160-218 and 743-854, vaccine-associated CD4 TCRs also spanned spike. Repertoires in all cases were sampled only once the peak T cell response had passed.

The data were produced by immunoSEQ multiplex PCR, yet TCRdb's version contains in-frame clones alone and is incomplete. The table lists 50,000 to 65,000 clones, approximately 85% of them singletons. With V trimmed by 5 bases and J by 4 bases, 9 bases remained unmatched. CDR1 and CDR2 (germline): SGHNT, YENEEA. The CDR3 covers 17 residues. The chain couples TRBV11-3 to TRBJ2-1; 12 positions agree with TRBD2. This TCR was sampled from an adult who received the AZD1222 COVID-19 vaccine. Sequences were derived from peripheral blood, sampled 28 days after the second AZD1222 dose. This CDR3 is CASSPRGTSGRYNEQFF. The CDR3 nucleotides are TGTGCCAGCAGCCCCAGGGGCACTAGCGGGAGGTACAATGAGCAGTTCTTC. The full variable domain, with the rest looked up from reference TRBV11-3 and TRBJ2-1, is EAGVVQSPRYKIIEKKQPVAFWCNPISGHNTLYWYLQNLGQGPELLIRYENEEAVDDSQLPKDRFSAERLKGVDSTLKIQPAELGDSAVYLCASSPRGTSGRYNEQFFGPGTRLTVL.